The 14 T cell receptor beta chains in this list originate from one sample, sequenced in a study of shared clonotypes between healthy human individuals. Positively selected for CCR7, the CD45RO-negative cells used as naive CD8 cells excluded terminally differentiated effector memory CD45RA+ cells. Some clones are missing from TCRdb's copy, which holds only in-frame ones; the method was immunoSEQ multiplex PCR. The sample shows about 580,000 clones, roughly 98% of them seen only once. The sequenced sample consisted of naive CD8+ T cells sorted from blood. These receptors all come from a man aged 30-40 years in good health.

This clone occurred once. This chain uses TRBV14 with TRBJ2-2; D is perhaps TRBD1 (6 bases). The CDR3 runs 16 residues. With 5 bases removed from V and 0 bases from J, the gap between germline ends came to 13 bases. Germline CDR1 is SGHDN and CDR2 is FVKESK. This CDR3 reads CASSNRRTANTGELFF. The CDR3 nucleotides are TGTGCCAGCAGCAACAGGCGGACAGCGAACACCGGGGAGCTGTTTTTT.

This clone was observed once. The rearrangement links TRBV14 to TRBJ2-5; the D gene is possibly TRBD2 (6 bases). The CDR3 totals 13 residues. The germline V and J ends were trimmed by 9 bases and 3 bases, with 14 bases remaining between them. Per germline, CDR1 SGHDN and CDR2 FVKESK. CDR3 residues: CARTWGGKETQYF. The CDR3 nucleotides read TGTGCCAGAACCTGGGGAGGAAAAGAGACCCAGTACTTC.

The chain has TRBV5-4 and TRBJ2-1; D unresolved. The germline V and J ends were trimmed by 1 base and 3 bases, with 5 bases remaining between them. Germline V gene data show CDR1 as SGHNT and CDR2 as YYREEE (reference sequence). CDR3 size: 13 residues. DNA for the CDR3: TGTGCCAGCAGCTTGCCTAACTACAATGAGCAGTTCTTC. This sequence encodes CASSLPNYNEQFF.

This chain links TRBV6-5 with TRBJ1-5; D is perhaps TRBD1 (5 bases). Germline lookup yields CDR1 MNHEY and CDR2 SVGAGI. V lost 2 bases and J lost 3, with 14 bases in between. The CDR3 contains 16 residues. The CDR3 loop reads CASSYGGTRDNQPQHF. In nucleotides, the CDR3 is TGTGCCAGCAGTTACGGGGGAACGCGGGACAATCAGCCCCAGCATTTT.

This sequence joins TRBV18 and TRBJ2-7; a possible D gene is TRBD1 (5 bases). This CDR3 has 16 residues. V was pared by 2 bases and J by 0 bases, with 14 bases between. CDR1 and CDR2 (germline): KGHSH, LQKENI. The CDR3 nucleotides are TGTGCCAGCTCACCATCCGACAGCGTTAGCTCCTACGAGCAGTACTTC. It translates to CASSPSDSVSSYEQYF.

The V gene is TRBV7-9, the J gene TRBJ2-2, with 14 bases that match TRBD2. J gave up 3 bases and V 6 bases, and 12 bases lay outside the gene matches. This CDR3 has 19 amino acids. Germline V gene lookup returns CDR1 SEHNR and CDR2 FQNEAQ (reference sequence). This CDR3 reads CASRGAAGTSGRYTGELFF. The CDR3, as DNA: TGTGCCAGCAGGGGGGCCGCGGGGACTAGCGGGAGATACACCGGGGAGCTGTTTTTT.

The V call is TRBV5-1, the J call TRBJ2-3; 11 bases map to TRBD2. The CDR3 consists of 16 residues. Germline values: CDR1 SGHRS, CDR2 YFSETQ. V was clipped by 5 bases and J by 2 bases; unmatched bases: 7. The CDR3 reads CASSFHSGRATDTQYF. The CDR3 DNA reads TGCGCCAGCAGTTTCCATAGCGGGAGGGCCACAGATACGCAGTATTTT. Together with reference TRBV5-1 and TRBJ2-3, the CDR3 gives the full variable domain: KAGVTQTPRYLIKTRGQQVTLSCSPISGHRSVSWYQQTPGQGLQFLFEYFSETQRNKGNFPGRFSGRQFSNSRSEMNVSTLELGDSALYLCASSFHSGRATDTQYFGPGTRLTVL.

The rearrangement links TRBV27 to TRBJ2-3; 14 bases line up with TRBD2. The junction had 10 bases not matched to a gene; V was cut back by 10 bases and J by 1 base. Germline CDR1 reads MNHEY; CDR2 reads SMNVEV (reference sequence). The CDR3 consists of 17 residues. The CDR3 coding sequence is TGTGCCACCGCGGGACTAGCGGGAGTGTTCGGCACAGATACGCAGTATTTT. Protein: CATAGLAGVFGTDTQYF.

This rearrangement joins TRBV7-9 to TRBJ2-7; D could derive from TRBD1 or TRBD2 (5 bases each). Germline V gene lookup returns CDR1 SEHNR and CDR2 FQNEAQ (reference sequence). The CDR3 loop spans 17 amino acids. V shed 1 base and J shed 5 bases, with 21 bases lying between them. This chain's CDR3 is CASSLEGRGPLEDEQYF. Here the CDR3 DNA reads TGTGCCAGCAGCTTAGAAGGACGGGGCCCCCTCGAAGACGAGCAGTACTTC.

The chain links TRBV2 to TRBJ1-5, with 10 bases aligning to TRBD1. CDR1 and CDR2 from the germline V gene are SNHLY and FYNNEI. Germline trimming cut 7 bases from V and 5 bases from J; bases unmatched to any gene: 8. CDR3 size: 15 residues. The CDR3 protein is CASNPGTGVDQPQHF. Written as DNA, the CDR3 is TGTGCCAGCAATCCCGGGACAGGGGTCGATCAGCCCCAGCATTTT.

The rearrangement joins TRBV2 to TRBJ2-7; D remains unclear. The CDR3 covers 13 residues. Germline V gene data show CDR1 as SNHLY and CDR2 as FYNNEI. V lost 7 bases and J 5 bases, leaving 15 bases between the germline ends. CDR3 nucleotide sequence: TGTGCCAGCATCGGACCGAAACTGGACGAGCAGTACTTC. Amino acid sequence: CASIGPKLDEQYF.

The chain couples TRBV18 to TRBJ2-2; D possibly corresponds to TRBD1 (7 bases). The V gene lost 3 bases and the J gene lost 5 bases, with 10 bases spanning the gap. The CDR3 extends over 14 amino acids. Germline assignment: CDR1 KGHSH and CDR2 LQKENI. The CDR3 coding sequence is TGTGCCAGCTCACCGACAGGGAGGACCGGGGAGCTGTTTTTT. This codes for CASSPTGRTGELFF.

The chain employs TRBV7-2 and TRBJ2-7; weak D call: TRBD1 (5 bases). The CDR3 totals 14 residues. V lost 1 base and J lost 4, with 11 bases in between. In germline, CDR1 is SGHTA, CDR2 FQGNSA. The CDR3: CASSLGVGVYEQYF. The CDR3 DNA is TGTGCCAGCAGCTTAGGGGTAGGGGTGTACGAGCAGTACTTC. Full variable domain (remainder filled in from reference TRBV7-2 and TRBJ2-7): GAGVSQSPSNKVTEKGKDVELRCDPISGHTALYWYRQSLGQGLEFLIYFQGNSAPDKSGLPSDRFSAERTGGSVSTLTIQRTQQEDSAVYLCASSLGVGVYEQYFGPGTRLTVT.

Here the CDR3 DNA reads TGCAGCGTTGAAGGAAGGGACTCCAGCCGGGCTGGAAACACCATATATTTT. Translated: CSVEGRDSSRAGNTIYF. The rearrangement joins TRBV29-1 to TRBJ1-3; possibly TRBD1 for D (5 bases). V gave up 1 base and J gave up 2 bases, with 18 bases separating them. Germline CDR1 and CDR2: SQVTM and ANQGSEA. The length of the CDR3 is 17 residues.